Listed below are T cell receptor beta chains from one sample, sequenced in a study of PD-L1 blockade in urothelial cancer. Generated by immunoSEQ multiplex PCR, the TCRdb table keeps only in-frame clones and is missing some. The table lists fewer than 75,000 clones, roughly 90% of them singletons. The source material was PBMCs, sampled around atezolizumab (anti-PD-L1) treatment. The receptors come from a man between 65 and 79 years old with urothelial cancer. CDR3s include the opening cysteine and the closing phenylalanine or tryptophan. D genes are given only for firm matches. A row's size may be missing; if present it is once, few, many or a size class.

CDR3 length | D gene | J gene | clone size | V gene | CDR3 DNA | CDR3 protein
16 | TRBD2 | TRBJ2-1 | - | TRBV5-4 | TGTGCCAGCAGCTTGGGGACTAGCGGGCCTTACAATGAGCAGTTCTTC | CASSLGTSGPYNEQFF
12 | - | TRBJ1-1 | - | TRBV28 | TGTGCCAGCAGTCCTCGACAGGTTGAAGCTTTCTTT | CASSPRQVEAFF
14 | - | TRBJ2-7 | once | TRBV29-1 | TGCAGCGTTGTAGGAACAGGGAAAATCTACGAGCAGTACTTC | CSVVGTGKIYEQYF
17 | - | TRBJ2-3 | - | TRBV27 | TGTGCCAGCAGTTTAAAGGGTCCGGGACTCTTGTCAGATACGCAGTATTTT | CASSLKGPGLLSDTQYF
14 | TRBD1 | TRBJ1-5 | - | TRBV27 | TGTGCCAGCAGCAAAGGACAGGGATATCAGCCCCAGCATTTT | CASSKGQGYQPQHF
14 | - | TRBJ1-2 | - | TRBV2 | TGTGCCAGCAGTGAACCACCGGGAGTCGATGGCTACACCTTC | CASSEPPGVDGYTF
17 | - | TRBJ1-5 | - | TRBV19 | TGTGCCAGGAATCCAACCGGGGTTTTTGGGAATAATCAGCCCCAGCATTTT | CARNPTGVFGNNQPQHF
17 | - | TRBJ2-3 | - | TRBV12-5 | TGTGCTAGTGGAGTTCCCATCCGGCGGGAAAGCACAGATACGCAGTATTTT | CASGVPIRRESTDTQYF
14 | TRBD1 | TRBJ2-7 | - | TRBV7-3 | TGTGCCAGCAGCAAAGGACAGGGTCCCTACGAGCAGTACTTC | CASSKGQGPYEQYF
17 | TRBD1 | TRBJ1-1 | - | TRBV13 | TGTGCCAGCAGCTTTACGCAGGGGGGCCTCTTAAACACTGAAGCTTTCTTT | CASSFTQGGLLNTEAFF
16 | - | TRBJ2-3 | - | TRBV5-6 | TGTGCCAGCAGCTTGTGGGGGCAAGTTTCAGACGGTACGCAGTATTTT | CASSLWGQVSDGTQYF
13 | - | TRBJ1-5 | - | TRBV19 | TGTGCCAGTAGTATACCGGGGGATCAGCCCCAGCATTTT | CASSIPGDQPQHF
16 | TRBD2 | TRBJ2-1 | once | TRBV5-8 | TGTGCCAGCAGCACACTAGCGGGAGGCTTGGGGGATGAGCAGTTCTTC | CASSTLAGGLGDEQFF
13 | TRBD1 | TRBJ1-4 | - | TRBV6-5 | TGTGCCACCCGGACAGGCCGTAATGAAAAACTGTTTTTT | CATRTGRNEKLFF
15 | - | TRBJ2-1 | once | TRBV5-6 | TGTGCCAGCAGCTTCGGAGGGCTCGCGGGGAATGAGCAGTTCTTC | CASSFGGLAGNEQFF
16 | TRBD2 | TRBJ2-5 | - | TRBV5-5 | TGTGCCAGCAGCTTGGCGGTAGCGGGAGGACGTGAGACCCAGTACTTC | CASSLAVAGGRETQYF
14 | TRBD1 | TRBJ2-5 | - | TRBV9 | TGTGCCAGCAGCGTGGACAGGGGTAGGGAGACCCAGTACTTC | CASSVDRGRETQYF
14 | TRBD2 | TRBJ2-1 | - | TRBV7-9 | TGTGCCAGCAGCGGGGCCGGGACTAGCAATGAGCAGTTCTTC | CASSGAGTSNEQFF
15 | TRBD2 | TRBJ2-2 | - | TRBV5-1 | TGCGCCAGCAGTTTCAGGGGACTAGATCAGGAGGAGCTGTTTTTT | CASSFRGLDQEELFF
15 | TRBD1 | TRBJ2-7 | once | TRBV2 | TGTGCCAGCAGCCCCCCTGACAGGGCGGTCTACGAGCAGTACTTC | CASSPPDRAVYEQYF
14 | TRBD1 | TRBJ2-1 | - | TRBV2 | TGTGCCATCCTGGACAGGGGGCCCTGGTATGAGCAGTTCTTC | CAILDRGPWYEQFF
19 | TRBD2 | TRBJ2-5 | few | TRBV4-1 | TGCGCCAGCAGCCACCCCGGACTAGCGGGAGGGCCGGGCCAAGAGACCCAGTACTTC | CASSHPGLAGGPGQETQYF
14 | - | TRBJ2-2 | once | TRBV2 | TGTGCCAGCACCGAGCTAGCGAGCGCCGGGGAGCTGTTTTTT | CASTELASAGELFF
18 | TRBD1 | TRBJ1-1 | - | TRBV28 | TGTGCCAGCACCCGGGACAGGGTGGGTCTGGTACTGGACACTGAAGCTTTCTTT | CASTRDRVGLVLDTEAFF
13 | - | TRBJ2-7 | - | TRBV19 | TGTGCCAGTAGTACGGGGACTGCCGGCGAGCAGTACTTC | CASSTGTAGEQYF
15 | TRBD1 | TRBJ1-4 | - | TRBV6-5 | TGTGCCAGCAGAATTACAGGGGGCCCTAATGAAAAACTGTTTTTT | CASRITGGPNEKLFF
13 | - | TRBJ2-7 | - | TRBV6-6 | TGTGCCAGCAGGCCAGTGGTGGTTGGCGAGCAGTACTTC | CASRPVVVGEQYF
15 | TRBD2 | TRBJ2-4 | - | TRBV11-2 | TGTGCCAGCAGCTTAGGAGCGGGGGGTCACAACATTCAGTACTTC | CASSLGAGGHNIQYF
14 | TRBD2 | TRBJ2-7 | once | TRBV5-1 | TGCGCCAGCAGCTTAGCGGGAGTATGGTACGAGCAGTACTTC | CASSLAGVWYEQYF
15 | TRBD2 | TRBJ2-1 | - | TRBV11-2 | TGTGCCAGCAGCTCCTTAGCGGGAGGGCCCAATGAGCAGTTCTTC | CASSSLAGGPNEQFF
15 | TRBD1 | TRBJ2-1 | - | TRBV6-5 | TGTGCCAGCAGCGAGACAGGGGGCTCCTACAATGAGCAGTTCTTC | CASSETGGSYNEQFF
13 | - | TRBJ2-7 | - | TRBV19 | TGTGCCAGTAGACCGGCGGGTGCCTACGAGCAGTACTTC | CASRPAGAYEQYF
15 | TRBD2 | TRBJ2-7 | - | TRBV10-2 | TGCGCCAGCAGTGAATACGGGGGGACCTCCTACGAGCAGTACTTC | CASSEYGGTSYEQYF
15 | TRBD1 | TRBJ1-1 | - | TRBV28 | TGTGCCAGCAGTGTCCGGGACAGGGGCAACACTGAAGCTTTCTTT | CASSVRDRGNTEAFF
15 | - | TRBJ2-3 | - | TRBV7-2 | TGTGCCAGCAGCTTGAGCGGCTCAAGTTCCGATACGCAGTATTTT | CASSLSGSSSDTQYF